Following are 30 T cell receptor beta chains from one sample sequenced in a study of siplizumab effects on memory and regulatory T cells. These receptors' antigens are unknown. Mixed lymphocyte reaction cells underwent about six days of coculture at 37°C. TCRdb keeps only in-frame clones here, not all; method: immunoSEQ multiplex PCR. The table lists about 10,000 clones, approximately 40% of them singletons. The sample consisted of CFSE-low (dividing) CD4+ T cells sorted from an allogeneic mixed lymphocyte reaction. The receptors here all came from a human donor in good health; the cells came from an allogeneic mixed lymphocyte reaction.

There are a few counts of this clone. Written as DNA, the CDR3 is TGTGCCAGCAGCTCGGACAGAAACACAGATACGCAGTATTTT. It specifies CASSSDRNTDTQYF. The chain employs TRBV7-2 and TRBJ2-3; tentative D call: TRBD1 (6 bases). This CDR3 has 14 residues. Germline V gives CDR1 SGHTA, CDR2 FQGNSA. V lost 4 bases and J lost 2, with 10 bases in between.

The CDR3: CAIMDRENTEAFF. The CDR3 DNA follows: TGTGCCATCATGGACAGGGAGAACACTGAAGCTTTCTTT. V usage is TRBV10-3 and J usage is TRBJ1-1; TRBD1 matches at 8 bases. Looked up from germline, CDR1 is ENHRY and CDR2 is SYGVKD. The CDR3 runs to 13 residues. Unmatched junction bases numbered 2, after V lost 7 bases and J lost 1 base.

The chain employs TRBV5-6 and TRBJ2-2; 8 nucleotides agree with TRBD2. The V gene end was trimmed by 0 bases and the J gene end by 3 bases; junction bases not matched to a gene: 4. The CDR3 is 16 amino acids. Germline lookup yields CDR1 SGHDT and CDR2 YYEEEE. The CDR3 protein is CASSLGVAGYTGELFF. The CDR3 region has the DNA TGTGCCAGCAGCTTGGGGGTAGCGGGGTACACCGGGGAGCTGTTTTTT. Filled out from reference TRBV5-6 and TRBJ2-2, the complete variable domain reads DAGVTQSPTHLIKTRGQQVTLRCSPKSGHDTVSWYQQALGQGPQFIFQYYEEEERQRGNFPDRFSGHQFPNYSSELNVNALLLGDSALYLCASSLGVAGYTGELFFGEGSRLTVL.

There are a few counts of this clone. The chain links TRBV19 to TRBJ1-1, with D possibly being TRBD1 (5 bases). The CDR3 runs 16 residues. Trimming left V 3 bases short and J 1 base short, with 15 bases between. Germline CDR1 LNHDA, CDR2 SQIVND (reference sequence). The CDR3 nucleotides read TGTGCCAGTAGTATCTCCCGGAGACAGAAGAACACTGAAGCTTTCTTT. Protein: CASSISRRQKNTEAFF. The variable domain in full, with the rest retrieved from reference TRBV19 and TRBJ1-1, is DGGITQSPKYLFRKEGQNVTLSCEQNLNHDAMYWYRQDPGQGLRLIYYSQIVNDFQKGDIAEGYSVSREKKESFPLTVTSAQKNPTAFYLCASSISRRQKNTEAFFGQGTRLTVV.

CDR3 protein: CASSPGKSRNEQYF. CDR3 DNA sequence: TGTGCCAGCAGCCCCGGGAAGTCGCGGAACGAGCAGTACTTC. The rearrangement uses TRBV5-6 and TRBJ2-7; possibly TRBD2 for D (5 bases). Trimming took 4 bases from V and 5 from J, leaving 16 bases between them. This CDR3 comprises 14 residues. The V gene's germline CDR1 is SGHDT and CDR2 YYEEEE. The full variable domain, completed using reference TRBV5-6 and TRBJ2-7, is DAGVTQSPTHLIKTRGQQVTLRCSPKSGHDTVSWYQQALGQGPQFIFQYYEEEERQRGNFPDRFSGHQFPNYSSELNVNALLLGDSALYLCASSPGKSRNEQYFGPGTRLTVT.

This clone has only a few counts. The chain joins TRBV7-9 to TRBJ2-7; the D is unclear. The CDR3 runs to 12 residues. Germline V gene sequence: CDR1 SEHNR, CDR2 FQNEAQ (reference sequence). Trimming left V 5 bases short and J 4 bases short, with 9 bases between. The CDR3 DNA is TGTGCCAGCAGCCAAGCCGGGTACGAGCAGTACTTC. Encoded protein: CASSQAGYEQYF. Full variable domain (missing parts from reference TRBV7-9 and TRBJ2-7): DTGVSQNPRHKITKRGQNVTFRCDPISEHNRLYWYRQTLGQGPEFLTYFQNEAQLEKSRLLSDRFSAERPKGSFSTLEIQRTEQGDSAMYLCASSQAGYEQYFGPGTRLTVT.

This clone was counted between two and nine times. The genes are TRBV7-3 and TRBJ2-7, with D possibly matching TRBD2 (5 bases). V gave up 2 bases and J gave up 3 bases, with 11 bases separating them. This CDR3 contains 14 residues. CDR1 and CDR2 (germline): SGHTA, FQGTGA. CDR3 coding DNA: TGTGCCAGCAGCTTACAACGGGGAAACTACGAGCAGTACTTC. As protein: CASSLQRGNYEQYF.

This chain links TRBV19 with TRBJ2-1, with 13 positions matching TRBD2. V trimming: 8 bases; J trimming: 4 bases; junction bases outside the gene matches: 8. Germline CDR1 LNHDA, CDR2 SQIVND (reference sequence). This CDR3 has 16 amino acids. CDR3 coding DNA: TGTGCCAGTGTCGGGACTAGCGGGAACCTTTACAATGAGCAGTTCTTC. It encodes CASVGTSGNLYNEQFF.

The chain joins TRBV18 to TRBJ2-7, with D possibly matching TRBD2 (5 bases). Trimming took off 2 bases at V and 6 bases at J, with 14 bases between the two ends. The CDR3 sequence is 14 residues long. The germline V gene encodes CDR1 KGHSH and CDR2 LQKENI. CDR3: CASSPGSGSSEQYF. Here the CDR3 DNA reads TGTGCCAGCTCACCAGGGAGCGGCTCTAGCGAGCAGTACTTC.

This clone was seen a single time. The chain links TRBV11-3 to TRBJ2-5, with 16 positions matching TRBD2. Germline V gene sequence: CDR1 SGHNT, CDR2 YENEEA. Trimming took 5 bases from V and 4 from J; bases not matched to a gene: 16. This CDR3 is 20 amino acids long. The CDR3 protein is CASSPPAKGTSGRAPETQYF. In DNA form, the CDR3 reads TGTGCCAGCAGCCCTCCTGCGAAGGGGACTAGCGGGAGGGCCCCAGAGACCCAGTACTTC.

The rearrangement joins TRBV6-1 to TRBJ1-4, with D unclear. The V and J ends lost 5 bases and 5 bases respectively, with 12 bases between them. The CDR3 extends over 14 amino acids. Germline CDR1 and CDR2: MNHNS and SASEGT. The CDR3 nucleotides read TGTGCCAGCAGTATTAGCTGGGGAAATGAAAAACTGTTTTTT. Its translation: CASSISWGNEKLFF.

The rearrangement links TRBV4-2 to TRBJ2-5; no definite D call. The end of the DNA aligns better with TRBJ2-7, so the J call may be wrong. The CDR3 covers 13 residues. Germline-derived CDR1 and CDR2 are LGHNA and YNFKEQ. The CDR3 here is CASSGLPTYEQYF. CDR3 in DNA: TGTGCCAGCAGCGGTCTTCCAACCTACGAGCAGTACTTC.

The chain has TRBV7-2 and TRBJ2-5, with D maybe TRBD1 (5 bases). CDR3 length: 14 amino acids. The germline CDR1 and CDR2 sequences are SGHTA and FQGNSA. V lost 3 bases and J 0 bases, leaving 8 bases between the germline ends. The CDR3 bases are TGTGCCAGCAGCTTGTACAGGTACCAAGAGACCCAGTACTTC. It codes for CASSLYRYQETQYF. Using reference TRBV7-2 and TRBJ2-5 for the parts outside the CDR3, the full variable domain is GAGVSQSPSNKVTEKGKDVELRCDPISGHTALYWYRQSLGQGLEFLIYFQGNSAPDKSGLPSDRFSAERTGGSVSTLTIQRTQQEDSAVYLCASSLYRYQETQYFGPGTRLLVL.

The chain links TRBV7-9 to TRBJ2-1; TRBD2 matches at 7 bases. The CDR3 has 15 amino acids. With V trimmed by 2 bases and J by 6 bases, 7 bases remained unmatched. Germline values: CDR1 SEHNR, CDR2 FQNEAQ (reference sequence). The CDR3 bases are TGTGCCAGCAGCTTATCCGGGAGGAAAGGCAATGAGCAGTTCTTC. It yields the protein CASSLSGRKGNEQFF.

Points on this clone: A read error may produce the germline difference seen at one junction end. The chain combines TRBV29-1 with TRBJ2-6; D call uncertain. Germline V gene lookup returns CDR1 SQVTM and CDR2 ANQGSEA. The length of the CDR3 is 14 residues. The CDR3 spells CSVEGFSRANVLTF. CDR3 DNA sequence: TGCAGCGTTGAAGGGTTCTCTAGGGCCAACGTCCTGACTTTC.

This clone was seen a handful of times. The rearrangement uses TRBV6-5 and TRBJ2-1; D possibly corresponds to TRBD2 (6 bases). Between the trimmed V and J ends, which lost 1 base and 4 bases, there was a span of 11 bases. Looked up from germline, CDR1 is MNHEY and CDR2 is SVGAGI. CDR3 length: 15 amino acids. Here the CDR3 reads CASSYLSSAYNEQFF. CDR3 sequence (DNA): TGTGCCAGCAGTTACTTGTCTAGCGCGTACAATGAGCAGTTCTTC.

As regards this clone: A far larger clone is only one base removed, so a read error is likely. The J gene is TRBJ1-1, the V gene TRBV5-8; 9 bases are a match to TRBD1. Trimming at V came to 4 bases and at J to 6 bases, leaving 10 bases not matched to a gene. This CDR3 comprises 15 residues. Germline lookup yields CDR1 SGHTS and CDR2 YDEGEE. The CDR3 DNA sequence: TGTGCCAGCAGCCCTAGGACAGGGGTGATGGCTGAAGCTTTCTTT. This codes for CASSPRTGVMAEAFF.

V is TRBV6-6 and J is TRBJ1-2, with 7 nucleotides matching TRBD1. Germline lookup yields CDR1 MNHNY and CDR2 SVGAGI (reference sequence). Trimming removed 0 bases from V and 2 bases from J; junction bases left unmatched: 3. This CDR3 contains 15 residues. CDR3 DNA sequence: TGTGCCAGCAGTTACTCCCTGGACAGGAACTATGGCTACACCTTC. Its protein product is CASSYSLDRNYGYTF.

In its sample, this clone was seen a few times. This sequence joins TRBV18 and TRBJ2-3, with 12 bases lining up with TRBD2. V lost 4 bases and J lost 1; bases outside the gene matches: 6. Germline assignment: CDR1 KGHSH and CDR2 LQKENI. This CDR3 contains 17 residues. The CDR3 DNA reads TGTGCCAGCTCACTACGCACTAGCGGGAGGCGCACAGATACGCAGTATTTT. This sequence encodes CASSLRTSGRRTDTQYF.

The chain combines TRBV19 with TRBJ2-7, with 9 bases lining up with TRBD2. Unmatched junction bases numbered 15, after V lost 6 bases and J lost 0 bases. Germline V gene sequence: CDR1 LNHDA, CDR2 SQIVND (reference sequence). The CDR3 runs to 18 residues. The CDR3 DNA follows: TGTGCCAGTAGCCGCCAACTCTATAGCGGGAGTTCCTCCTACGAGCAGTACTTC. Its protein is CASSRQLYSGSSSYEQYF.

This clone was seen a few times. This chain joins TRBV6-5 and TRBJ1-2; D is possibly TRBD1 (5 bases). This CDR3 is built from 14 residues. The V gene's germline CDR1 is MNHEY and CDR2 SVGAGI. V lost 5 bases and J 3 bases, leaving 13 bases between the germline ends. The CDR3 DNA follows: TGTGCCAGCAGTGAATCGGGGGGTTACTATGGCTACACCTTC. Translation gives CASSESGGYYGYTF.

V gene TRBV5-6 combines with J gene TRBJ2-7, with D possibly being TRBD2 (5 bases). The V gene lost 0 bases and the J gene lost 2 bases, with 6 bases spanning the gap. The CDR3 is 13 residues long. Per germline, CDR1 SGHDT and CDR2 YYEEEE. The CDR3 spells CASSLGTPYEQYF. The CDR3 DNA follows: TGTGCCAGCAGCTTGGGGACTCCCTACGAGCAGTACTTC.

This clone was seen more than once but under ten times. The chain combines TRBV28 with TRBJ2-7, with 8 nucleotides matching TRBD1. In germline, CDR1 is MDHEN, CDR2 SYDVKM. This CDR3 region has 20 residues. Unmatched junction bases numbered 20, after V lost 1 base and J lost 3 bases. CDR3 nucleotide sequence: TGTGCCAGCAGTTTATCCCGGACAGGGATCTGGGACTCGAGCTTCTACGAGCAGTACTTC. Translating it yields CASSLSRTGIWDSSFYEQYF.

The CDR3 DNA is TGTGCCAGTAGTATTTCGGGGGGCAGGAGGAACACTGAAGCTTTCTTT. It is translated as CASSISGGRRNTEAFF. This chain connects TRBV19 to TRBJ1-1; weak D call: TRBD1 (6 bases). The CDR3 totals 16 residues. The germline V and J ends were trimmed by 3 bases and 1 base, with 15 bases remaining between them. CDR1 is LNHDA, CDR2 SQIVND, per germline (reference sequence).

This clone was detected a few times. The chain couples TRBV7-3 to TRBJ2-3, with unresolved D. The CDR3 runs 14 residues. V lost 4 bases to trimming and J lost 0 bases, with 8 bases between them. The germline gives CDR1 SGHTA, CDR2 FQGTGA. The CDR3 DNA sequence: TGTGCCAGCAGCTCCAGAGCCAGCACAGATACGCAGTATTTT. Protein: CASSSRASTDTQYF. The complete variable domain, with remaining parts taken from reference TRBV7-3 and TRBJ2-3, reads GAGVSQTPSNKVTEKGKYVELRCDPISGHTALYWYRQSLGQGPEFLIYFQGTGAADDSGLPNDRFFAVRPEGSVSTLKIQRTERGDSAVYLCASSSRASTDTQYFGPGTRLTVL.

This rearrangement joins TRBV19 to TRBJ2-2; unclear D gene. CDR1 LNHDA and CDR2 SQIVND come from the germline V gene (reference sequence). The CDR3 consists of 15 residues. V was trimmed by 5 bases and J by 0 bases, leaving 10 bases between them. CDR3 in DNA: TGTGCCAGTAGTCCGGCCCAGGCGAACACCGGGGAGCTGTTTTTT. Translation gives CASSPAQANTGELFF.

The CDR3 nucleotides read TGTGCCAGCAGTGAAGCGGTTCTCCTTGGCGAGCAGTACTTC. Its protein is CASSEAVLLGEQYF. J is TRBJ2-7 and V is TRBV6-1; D is uncertain. The CDR3 loop spans 14 amino acids. The germline CDR1 and CDR2 sequences are MNHNS and SASEGT. Between the trimmed V and J ends, which lost 0 bases and 6 bases, there was a span of 12 bases.

The J gene is TRBJ2-7, the V gene TRBV7-2; 8 positions match TRBD1. CDR1 and CDR2 from the germline V gene are SGHTA and FQGNSA. The CDR3 runs 15 residues. The V gene end was trimmed by 1 base and the J gene end by 7 bases; junction bases not matched to a gene: 9. This CDR3 is CASSLDGMGDREQYF. Here the CDR3 DNA reads TGTGCCAGCAGCTTAGATGGGATGGGGGACAGGGAGCAGTACTTC. The whole variable domain, filled in from reference TRBV7-2 and TRBJ2-7, reads GAGVSQSPSNKVTEKGKDVELRCDPISGHTALYWYRQSLGQGLEFLIYFQGNSAPDKSGLPSDRFSAERTGGSVSTLTIQRTQQEDSAVYLCASSLDGMGDREQYFGPGTRLTVT.

The chain joins TRBV5-3 to TRBJ2-5; 9 bases line up with TRBD1. TRBV5-3 is annotated as an ORF whose role is uncertain. J was trimmed by 1 base and V by 8 bases; bases with no gene match: 9. The CDR3 extends over 15 amino acids. CDR3 protein: CASSRGQGIQETQYF. The CDR3, as DNA: TGTGCCAGCAGCCGGGGACAGGGAATCCAAGAGACCCAGTACTTC.

The chain joins TRBV10-2 to TRBJ2-1, with D perhaps assigned TRBD1 or TRBD2 (5 bases each). Per the germline V gene, CDR1 is WSHSY and CDR2 is SAAADI. The CDR3 extends over 13 amino acids. Trimming cost V 5 bases and J 10 bases, with 15 bases left between them. The CDR3 sequence: CASSLTGRGEQFF. CDR3 in DNA: TGCGCCAGCAGTCTAACGGGGCGAGGGGAGCAGTTCTTC.